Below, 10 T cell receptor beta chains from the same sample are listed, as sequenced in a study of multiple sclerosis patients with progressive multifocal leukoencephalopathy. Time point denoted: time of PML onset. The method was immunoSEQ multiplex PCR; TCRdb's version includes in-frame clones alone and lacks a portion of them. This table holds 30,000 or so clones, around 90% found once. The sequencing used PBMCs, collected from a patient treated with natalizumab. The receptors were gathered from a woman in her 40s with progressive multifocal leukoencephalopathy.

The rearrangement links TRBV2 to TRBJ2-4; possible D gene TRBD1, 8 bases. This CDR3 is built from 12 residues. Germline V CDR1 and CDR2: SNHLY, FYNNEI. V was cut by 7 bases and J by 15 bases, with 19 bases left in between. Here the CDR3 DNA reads TGTGCCAGCAACCTACAGGGGGGGGATCGGTACTTC. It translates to CASNLQGGDRYF. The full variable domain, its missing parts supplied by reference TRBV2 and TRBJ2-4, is EPEVTQTPSHQVTQMGQEVILRCVPISNHLYFYWYRQILGQKVEFLVSFYNNEISEKSEIFDDQFSVERPDGSNFTLKIRSTKLEDSAMYFCASNLQGGDRYFGAGTRLSVL.

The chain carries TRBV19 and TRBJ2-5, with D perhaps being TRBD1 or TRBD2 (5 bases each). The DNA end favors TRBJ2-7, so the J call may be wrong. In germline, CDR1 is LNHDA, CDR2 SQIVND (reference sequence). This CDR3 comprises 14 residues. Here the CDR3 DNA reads TGTGCCAGTAGTATAGAAGGGACGTACTACGAGCAGTACTTC. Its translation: CASSIEGTYYEQYF.

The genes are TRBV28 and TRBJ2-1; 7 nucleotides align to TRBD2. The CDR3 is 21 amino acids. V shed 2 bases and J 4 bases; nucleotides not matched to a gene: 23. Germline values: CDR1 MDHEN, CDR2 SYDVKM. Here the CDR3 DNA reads TGTGCCAGCAGTTTACCCCCCCCCGGGTGGGCGGGAGTCGGGACTTACAATGAGCAGTTCTTC. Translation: CASSLPPPGWAGVGTYNEQFF.

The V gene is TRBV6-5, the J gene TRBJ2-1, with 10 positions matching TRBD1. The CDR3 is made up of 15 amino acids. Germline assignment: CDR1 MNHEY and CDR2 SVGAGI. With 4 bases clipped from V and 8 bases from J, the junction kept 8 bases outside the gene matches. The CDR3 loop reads CASSSWTGGSDEQFF. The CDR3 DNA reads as TGTGCCAGCAGTTCCTGGACAGGGGGGAGCGATGAGCAGTTCTTC.

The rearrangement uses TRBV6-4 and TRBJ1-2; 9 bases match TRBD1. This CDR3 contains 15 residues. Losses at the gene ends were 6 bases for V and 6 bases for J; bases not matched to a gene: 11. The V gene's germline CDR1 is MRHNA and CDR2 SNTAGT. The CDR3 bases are TGTGCCAGCAGGCCCACAGGGGGCATGCATGATGGCTACACCTTC. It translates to CASRPTGGMHDGYTF.

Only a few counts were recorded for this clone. In DNA, the CDR3 is TGTGCCAGCAGTACAGGGAGGGGCTATGGCTACACCTTC. Translating gives CASSTGRGYGYTF. The chain links TRBV6-6 to TRBJ1-2, with a weak D call TRBD1 (6 bases). The CDR3 is made up of 13 amino acids. Germline-derived CDR1 and CDR2 are MNHNY and SVGAGI (reference sequence). Trimming cost V 5 bases and J 4 bases, with 11 bases left between them.

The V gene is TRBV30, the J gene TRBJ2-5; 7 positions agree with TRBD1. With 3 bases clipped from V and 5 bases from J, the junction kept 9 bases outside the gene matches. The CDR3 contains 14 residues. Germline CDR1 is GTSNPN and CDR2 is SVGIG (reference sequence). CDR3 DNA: TGTGCCTGGAGCAGGGGGATAGGGGAGGAGACCCAGTACTTC. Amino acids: CAWSRGIGEETQYF.

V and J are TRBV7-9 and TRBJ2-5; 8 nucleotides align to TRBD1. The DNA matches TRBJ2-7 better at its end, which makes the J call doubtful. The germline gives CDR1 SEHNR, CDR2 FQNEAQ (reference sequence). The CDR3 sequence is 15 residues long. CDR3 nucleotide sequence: TGTGCCAGCAGCCAGGGGGCAGGGGGATCCTACGAGCAGTACTTC. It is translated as CASSQGAGGSYEQYF.

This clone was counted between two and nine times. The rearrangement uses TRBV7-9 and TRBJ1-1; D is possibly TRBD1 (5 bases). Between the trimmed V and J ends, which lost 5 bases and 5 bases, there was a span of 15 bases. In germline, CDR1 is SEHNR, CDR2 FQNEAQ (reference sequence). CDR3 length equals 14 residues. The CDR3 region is CASSPTGGGTEAFF. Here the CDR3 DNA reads TGTGCCAGCAGCCCAACGGGGGGAGGTACTGAAGCTTTCTTT. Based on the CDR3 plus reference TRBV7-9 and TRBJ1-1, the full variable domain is DTGVSQNPRHKITKRGQNVTFRCDPISEHNRLYWYRQTLGQGPEFLTYFQNEAQLEKSRLLSDRFSAERPKGSFSTLEIQRTEQGDSAMYLCASSPTGGGTEAFFGQGTRLTVV.

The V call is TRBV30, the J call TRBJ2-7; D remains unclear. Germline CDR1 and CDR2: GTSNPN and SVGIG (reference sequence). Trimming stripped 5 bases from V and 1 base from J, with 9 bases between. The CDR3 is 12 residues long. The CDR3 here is CAWADSSYEQYF. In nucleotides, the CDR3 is TGTGCCTGGGCCGATTCATCCTACGAGCAGTACTTC.